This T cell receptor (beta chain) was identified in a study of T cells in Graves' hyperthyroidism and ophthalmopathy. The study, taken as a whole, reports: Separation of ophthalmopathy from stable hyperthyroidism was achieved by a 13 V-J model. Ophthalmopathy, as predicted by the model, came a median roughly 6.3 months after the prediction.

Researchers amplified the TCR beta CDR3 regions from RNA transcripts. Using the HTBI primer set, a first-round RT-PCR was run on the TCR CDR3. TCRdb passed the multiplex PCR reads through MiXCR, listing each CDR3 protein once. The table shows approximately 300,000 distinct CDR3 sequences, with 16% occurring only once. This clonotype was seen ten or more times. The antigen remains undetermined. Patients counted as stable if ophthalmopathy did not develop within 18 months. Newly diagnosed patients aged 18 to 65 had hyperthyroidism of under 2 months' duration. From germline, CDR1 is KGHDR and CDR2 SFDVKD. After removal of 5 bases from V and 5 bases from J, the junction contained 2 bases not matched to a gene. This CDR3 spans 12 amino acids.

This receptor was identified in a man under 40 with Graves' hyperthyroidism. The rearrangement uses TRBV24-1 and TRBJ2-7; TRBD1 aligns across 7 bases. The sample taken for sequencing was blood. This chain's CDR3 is CATSVQGHEQYF. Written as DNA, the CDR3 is TGTGCCACCAGTGTACAGGGGCACGAGCAGTACTTC.